Below, 28 T cell receptor beta chains from the same sample are listed, as sequenced in a study of cytomegalovirus exposure and HLA in healthy donors. Using immunoSEQ multiplex PCR, the repertoire was profiled, and TCRdb retains in-frame clones only, with some absent. The table lists 95,000 to 150,000 clones, roughly 90% of them singletons. The sequenced sample consisted of PBMCs. The receptors shown here come from a young woman in good health and CMV-seronegative.

Here the CDR3 DNA reads TGTGCCAGCAGCTTAGTTATTCCGGGGATGAAGACCCAGTACTTC. This translates into CASSLVIPGMKTQYF. The genes are TRBV7-9 and TRBJ2-5; a weak D match, TRBD2 (5 bases). The CDR3 length is 15 residues. Germline V gene lookup returns CDR1 SEHNR and CDR2 FQNEAQ (reference sequence). V was cut by 1 base and J by 6 bases, with 15 bases left in between.

The rearrangement joins TRBV19 to TRBJ2-7, with 10 bases matching TRBD2. Germline V lookup: CDR1 LNHDA, CDR2 SQIVND (reference sequence). Unmatched junction bases numbered 11, after V lost 1 base and J lost 2 bases. The CDR3 is 18 amino acids. CDR3 DNA sequence: TGTGCCAGTAGTATAGGGAGGGGGGCCCTAGCGGGAGCCTACGAGCAGTACTTC. Amino acid sequence: CASSIGRGALAGAYEQYF.

This chain uses TRBV27 with TRBJ2-3; D is perhaps TRBD2 (6 bases). The CDR3 loop spans 13 amino acids. The germline V gene has CDR1 MNHEY and CDR2 SMNVEV (reference sequence). V gave up 6 bases and J gave up 6 bases, with 13 bases separating them. CDR3 sequence: CASSSQTSDTQYF. DNA of the CDR3: TGTGCCAGCAGCTCGCAGACTAGTGATACGCAGTATTTT.

The V call is TRBV6-1, the J call TRBJ1-2, with TRBD1 matching 7 bases. The CDR3 length is 13 residues. Germline V gene data show CDR1 as MNHNS and CDR2 as SASEGT. Trimming cost V 3 bases and J 4 bases; bases outside gene matches: 2. The CDR3 loop reads CASSEGQLYGYTF. As DNA, the CDR3 is TGTGCCAGCAGTGAGGGACAGCTCTATGGCTACACCTTC.

The J gene is TRBJ1-1, the V gene TRBV10-2; D may be TRBD1 (5 bases). The CDR3 covers 16 residues. The V and J ends lost 6 bases and 5 bases respectively, with 22 bases between them. The germline CDR1 and CDR2 sequences are WSHSY and SAAADI. The CDR3 loop is CASREEPGSGGTEAFF. The DNA of the CDR3 is TGCGCCAGCAGGGAAGAGCCGGGATCCGGGGGTACTGAAGCTTTCTTT.

As DNA, the CDR3 is TGTGCCAGCCCAGGGGCGGGAGGGAAAAATACGCAGTATTTT. As protein: CASPGAGGKNTQYF. This chain connects TRBV2 to TRBJ2-3, with 9 bases aligning to TRBD2. The CDR3 length is 14 residues. Trimming at V came to 8 bases and at J to 7 bases, leaving 10 bases not matched to a gene. In germline, CDR1 is SNHLY, CDR2 FYNNEI.

The chain joins TRBV5-1 to TRBJ2-3, with D maybe TRBD2 (6 bases). The CDR3 is 12 residues long. Trimming pared 7 bases from V and 6 bases from J, leaving 12 bases between. Germline loops: CDR1 SGHRS, CDR2 YFSETQ. DNA for the CDR3: TGCGCCAGCCGGCTAGCGTATGATACGCAGTATTTT. Its protein product is CASRLAYDTQYF.

V usage is TRBV11-3 and J usage is TRBJ2-3, with a weak D call TRBD2 (6 bases). CDR1 is SGHNT and CDR2 is YENEEA in the germline V gene. The CDR3 loop spans 12 amino acids. V dropped 5 bases and J dropped 9 bases, with 12 bases sitting between them. The CDR3 nucleotides read TGTGCCAGCAGCCCCAGGAGGGAGACGCAGTATTTT. Amino acids: CASSPRRETQYF.

The chain combines TRBV5-4 with TRBJ2-2; D may be TRBD1 (6 bases). The CDR3 has 13 residues. Per germline, CDR1 SGHNT and CDR2 YYREEE (reference sequence). Between the trimmed V and J ends, which lost 7 bases and 3 bases, there was a span of 10 bases. The CDR3 sequence: CASVDRDTGELFF. The DNA of the CDR3 is TGTGCCAGCGTGGACAGAGACACCGGGGAGCTGTTTTTT. The full variable domain, its missing parts supplied by reference TRBV5-4 and TRBJ2-2, is ETGVTQSPTHLIKTRGQQVTLRCSSQSGHNTVSWYQQALGQGPQFIFQYYREEENGRGNFPPRFSGLQFPNYSSELNVNALELDDSALYLCASVDRDTGELFFGEGSRLTVL.

This clone appeared once. Here the CDR3 DNA reads TGTGCCATCAGTGAACTAGCGGGATTGAACACCGGGGAGCTGTTTTTT. Translation: CAISELAGLNTGELFF. The chain uses TRBV10-3 and TRBJ2-2, with 10 nucleotides matching TRBD2. Germline values: CDR1 ENHRY, CDR2 SYGVKD. V trimming: 3 bases; J trimming: 1 base; junction bases outside the gene matches: 2. This CDR3 is built from 16 residues.

This clone was recorded only once. The chain recombines TRBV4-1 with TRBJ2-6; tentatively, D is TRBD2 (5 bases). This CDR3 region has 18 residues. The germline gives CDR1 MGHRA, CDR2 YSYEKL. V was cut by 1 base and J by 0 bases, with 13 bases left in between. Here the CDR3 reads CASSQVGGGGSGANVLTF. The DNA of the CDR3 is TGCGCCAGCAGCCAAGTAGGCGGCGGAGGCTCTGGGGCCAACGTCCTGACTTTC.

This clone appeared a single time. The chain carries TRBV7-2 and TRBJ2-3, with 10 bases aligning to TRBD2. CDR1 and CDR2 from the germline V gene are SGHTA and FQGNSA. The V and J ends lost 5 bases and 5 bases, in that order; junction bases with no gene match: 16. There are 18 residues in the CDR3. CDR3 nucleotide sequence: TGTGCCAGCAGCCAACCCCGACTCCTAGCGGGAGAAAAAGATACGCAGTATTTT. It encodes CASSQPRLLAGEKDTQYF. Combining the CDR3 with reference TRBV7-2 and TRBJ2-3 gives the whole variable domain GAGVSQSPSNKVTEKGKDVELRCDPISGHTALYWYRQSLGQGLEFLIYFQGNSAPDKSGLPSDRFSAERTGGSVSTLTIQRTQQEDSAVYLCASSQPRLLAGEKDTQYFGPGTRLTVL.

The chain has TRBV30 and TRBJ1-2; D gene unclear. V shed 4 bases and J shed 0 bases, with 15 bases lying between them. The CDR3 runs to 15 residues. The germline CDR1 and CDR2 sequences are GTSNPN and SVGIG (reference sequence). For the CDR3, the DNA is TGTGCCTGGACTGATGTGTTCTACTCTAACTATGGCTACACCTTC. This gives the protein CAWTDVFYSNYGYTF.

The J gene is TRBJ2-1, the V gene TRBV7-3; TRBD2 aligns across 11 bases. The CDR3 has 15 amino acids. CDR1 and CDR2 (germline): SGHTA, FQGTGA. V lost 4 bases, J lost 2 bases, and 1 base stayed unmatched. For the CDR3, the DNA is TGTGCCAGCAGCTGGGGACTAGCGGCCTACAATGAGCAGTTCTTC. Amino acid sequence: CASSWGLAAYNEQFF. The full variable domain, rest sourced from reference TRBV7-3 and TRBJ2-1, is GAGVSQTPSNKVTEKGKYVELRCDPISGHTALYWYRQSLGQGPEFLIYFQGTGAADDSGLPNDRFFAVRPEGSVSTLKIQRTERGDSAVYLCASSWGLAAYNEQFFGPGTRLTVL.

This chain joins TRBV6-5 and TRBJ2-1; a weak D match, TRBD2 (5 bases). The CDR3 has 12 residues. CDR1 and CDR2 from the germline V gene are MNHEY and SVGAGI. V lost 0 bases and J 12 bases, leaving 9 bases between the germline ends. CDR3 region: CASSYSGEWQFF. In DNA form, the CDR3 reads TGTGCCAGCAGTTACTCGGGAGAATGGCAGTTCTTC.

The V call is TRBV30, the J call TRBJ1-2; D uncertain. CDR1 is GTSNPN and CDR2 is SVGIG in the germline V gene (reference sequence). The CDR3 runs 14 residues. Trimming removed 0 bases from V and 6 bases from J, with 14 bases in between. This chain's CDR3 is CAWSVRLLGNGYTF. The CDR3 bases are TGTGCCTGGAGTGTACGGCTACTGGGCAATGGCTACACCTTC.

J is TRBJ1-1 and V is TRBV5-3, with D possibly matching TRBD1 (6 bases). TRBV5-3 is noted as an ORF with a role that remains uncertain. Trimming took off 3 bases at V and 4 bases at J, with 13 bases between the two ends. This CDR3 region has 14 residues. The chain's CDR3 is CARSSRTEATEAFF. The CDR3 coding sequence is TGTGCCAGAAGCTCGAGGACAGAAGCCACTGAAGCTTTCTTT.

V is TRBV6-5 and J is TRBJ1-2, with 9 bases aligning to TRBD1. This CDR3 has 15 residues. With V trimmed by 5 bases and J by 8 bases, 12 bases remained unmatched. Germline-derived CDR1 and CDR2 are MNHEY and SVGAGI. The DNA for the CDR3 is TGTGCCAGCAGTCCCCCCGGGACAGGGCGTCGCGGCTACACCTTC. Amino acids: CASSPPGTGRRGYTF.

CDR3 sequence (DNA): TGTGCCAGCAGCGGGAACTCCTACGAGCAGTACTTC. It codes for CASSGNSYEQYF. The V gene is TRBV25-1, the J gene TRBJ2-7; a possible D gene is TRBD2 (5 bases). V lost 6 bases to trimming and J lost 0 bases, with 6 bases between them. CDR1 and CDR2 from the germline V gene are MGHDK and SYGVNS. The CDR3 runs 12 residues.

V and J are TRBV18 and TRBJ2-5; weak D call: TRBD1 (6 bases). V lost 8 bases, J lost 5 bases, and 15 bases lay in between. Germline V CDR1 and CDR2: KGHSH, LQKENI. This CDR3 is 13 amino acids long. CDR3 nucleotide sequence: TGTGCCAGCGCCCGGGACAAAAGGGAGACCCAGTACTTC. It yields the protein CASARDKRETQYF.

The CDR3 DNA follows: TGCGCCAGCTTCGCGATTAACACCGGGGAGCTGTTTTTT. This translates into CASFAINTGELFF. The genes are TRBV4-1 and TRBJ2-2, with D uncertain. The V gene lost 8 bases and the J gene lost 2 bases, with 9 bases spanning the gap. In germline, CDR1 is MGHRA, CDR2 YSYEKL. There are 13 residues in the CDR3.

The V gene is TRBV6-5, the J gene TRBJ2-7; 10 bases align to TRBD1. Germline CDR1 and CDR2: MNHEY and SVGAGI. This CDR3 spans 14 amino acids. V was pared by 4 bases and J by 6 bases, with 6 bases of the junction left unmatched. CDR3: CASSLTGGGGEQYF. The CDR3 DNA reads as TGTGCCAGCAGTTTGACAGGGGGCGGGGGCGAGCAGTACTTC.

CDR3 sequence (DNA): TGTGCCAGCTCGTCGAATGAGGGACTAGCGGGAAAAGATACGCAGTATTTT. Amino acid sequence: CASSSNEGLAGKDTQYF. This chain joins TRBV18 and TRBJ2-3; 13 nucleotides match TRBD2. After removal of 6 bases from V and 5 bases from J, the junction contained 11 bases not matched to a gene. Germline lookup yields CDR1 KGHSH and CDR2 LQKENI. The length of the CDR3 is 17 residues. Full variable domain (missing parts from reference TRBV18 and TRBJ2-3): NAGVMQNPRHLVRRRGQEARLRCSPMKGHSHVYWYRQLPEEGLKFMVYLQKENIIDESGMPKERFSAEFPKEGPSILRIQQVVRGDSAAYFCASSSNEGLAGKDTQYFGPGTRLTVL.

The J gene is TRBJ2-3, the V gene TRBV5-1, with 8 bases that match TRBD2. Germline assignment: CDR1 SGHRS and CDR2 YFSETQ. There are 17 residues in the CDR3. V was clipped by 7 bases and J by 3 bases; unmatched bases: 16. This chain's CDR3 is CASAKLSRLALTDTQYF. In DNA form, the CDR3 reads TGCGCCAGCGCTAAACTCAGTAGACTAGCGTTGACAGATACGCAGTATTTT.

In nucleotides, the CDR3 is TGCGCCAGCAGCCAAGATCAGGGCAGGGTCTATGGCTACACCTTC. This gives the protein CASSQDQGRVYGYTF. The rearrangement uses TRBV4-1 and TRBJ1-2; tentative D call: TRBD1 (5 bases). V was shortened by 0 bases and J by 4 bases, with 12 bases between the two germline ends. The CDR3 consists of 15 residues. Germline V gene sequence: CDR1 MGHRA, CDR2 YSYEKL.

The chain has TRBV19 and TRBJ1-2, with TRBD1 matching over 8 bases. Trimming cost V 5 bases and J 1 base; bases outside gene matches: 3. CDR1 LNHDA and CDR2 SQIVND come from the germline V gene (reference sequence). The CDR3 is 14 amino acids. The chain's CDR3 is CASSFDRGNYGYTF. The CDR3 nucleotides are TGTGCCAGTAGTTTCGACAGGGGTAACTATGGCTACACCTTC.

This chain connects TRBV19 to TRBJ2-1; 8 bases line up with TRBD2. Germline V gene sequence: CDR1 LNHDA, CDR2 SQIVND (reference sequence). The CDR3 loop spans 12 amino acids. V lost 8 bases and J lost 6; bases outside the gene matches: 3. CDR3 residues: CASGTSINEQFF. The CDR3 DNA is TGTGCCAGTGGGACTAGTATCAATGAGCAGTTCTTC.

The V gene is TRBV2, the J gene TRBJ2-7; 10 bases are shared with TRBD2. The CDR3 spans 15 residues. Germline V gene lookup returns CDR1 SNHLY and CDR2 FYNNEI. After removal of 4 bases from V and 7 bases from J, the junction contained 10 bases not matched to a gene. CDR3 in amino acids: CASSVESGRAWEQYF. DNA of the CDR3: TGTGCCAGCAGTGTAGAAAGCGGGAGGGCCTGGGAGCAGTACTTC.